This T cell receptor (beta chain) was observed in a study of CD8+ T cells in alopecia areata. Study-wide background: Tofacitinib was given for 6 to 18 months, then stopped for 6 months. Study observations and caveats: Lesional scalp displayed greater clonality than normal scalp, most notably in alopecia totalis/universalis. While patients received tofacitinib, many expanded lesional clones remained present in scalp and blood.

This clone was counted only a few times. Its antigen is as yet unknown. The treatment here: oral pan-JAK inhibitor, 5-10 mg twice daily. Once RNA had been extracted, it was reverse transcribed into cDNA to act as the sequencing template. The data were produced by immunoSEQ multiplex PCR, yet TCRdb's version contains in-frame clones alone and is incomplete. The sample has over 150,000 clones, around three fifths seen once; the top ten hold 14%. CDR3 length: 11 amino acids. The germline CDR1 and CDR2 sequences are SQVTM and ANQGSEA. V dropped 6 bases and J dropped 8; count of bases not matched to a gene: 4.

V usage is TRBV29-1 and J usage is TRBJ2-1, with 7 nucleotides matching TRBD1. This sample comprised CD4+ T cells sorted from blood, obtained at week 24, from a patient treated with tofacitinib. This clonotype was obtained from a human donor with alopecia areata. The CDR3 spells CSVKTGDEQFF. The CDR3 DNA follows: TGCAGCGTGAAAACAGGGGATGAGCAGTTCTTC.